Shown below are 32 T cell receptor beta chains from a single sample sequenced in a study of beta chain features in type 1 diabetes. As every portion of the isolated RNA was reverse transcribed, the sequencing read expressed TCRB transcripts. Using immunoSEQ multiplex PCR, the repertoire was profiled, and TCRdb retains in-frame clones only, with some absent. This sample has 35,000 or so clones; about two thirds occur once, and the top ten carry 2% to 2.5%. Source material: Tregs from blood. The receptors were gathered from a woman younger than 45 in good health.

This clone has just a few counts. This chain joins TRBV28 and TRBJ1-2; TRBD1 might be the D (5 bases). Germline assignment: CDR1 MDHEN and CDR2 SYDVKM. The CDR3 sequence is 15 residues long. V gave up 6 bases and J gave up 3 bases, with 17 bases separating them. In DNA form, the CDR3 reads TGTGCCAGCAGACAAAGGGGCAGGGACTACTATGGCTACACCTTC. Protein sequence: CASRQRGRDYYGYTF.

This clone was seen only a few times. The rearrangement uses TRBV7-9 and TRBJ2-2; no reliable D call. V lost 1 base and J 3 bases, leaving 12 bases between the germline ends. The V gene's germline CDR1 is SEHNR and CDR2 FQNEAQ (reference sequence). The CDR3 is 16 amino acids. The CDR3 loop is CASSLGGARYTGELFF. In DNA form, the CDR3 reads TGTGCCAGCAGCTTAGGAGGTGCGCGATACACCGGGGAGCTGTTTTTT.

The chain recombines TRBV7-2 with TRBJ2-7; D is undetermined. Germline CDR1 SGHTA, CDR2 FQGNSA. This CDR3 has 13 residues. Trimming took 2 bases from V and 6 from J, leaving 11 bases between them. The CDR3 DNA follows: TGTGCCAGCAGCTTACTCGCGTTTTCCGAGCAGTACTTC. This gives the protein CASSLLAFSEQYF.

The chain recombines TRBV7-2 with TRBJ2-3; 11 bases are shared with TRBD2. The CDR3 runs to 17 residues. J lost 5 bases, V lost 1 base, and 8 bases had no gene match. CDR1 is SGHTA, CDR2 FQGNSA, per germline. The CDR3 DNA follows: TGTGCCAGCAGCTTAGTGGTAGCGGGAGGGCCTTTAGATACGCAGTATTTT. Amino acids: CASSLVVAGGPLDTQYF. Supplemented by reference TRBV7-2 and TRBJ2-3, the full variable domain reads GAGVSQSPSNKVTEKGKDVELRCDPISGHTALYWYRQSLGQGLEFLIYFQGNSAPDKSGLPSDRFSAERTGGSVSTLTIQRTQQEDSAVYLCASSLVVAGGPLDTQYFGPGTRLTVL.

V usage is TRBV19 and J usage is TRBJ1-5; 10 bases are a match to TRBD1. The CDR3 has 16 amino acids. J gave up 1 base and V 7 bases, and 7 bases lay outside the gene matches. Germline V gives CDR1 LNHDA, CDR2 SQIVND (reference sequence). CDR3 sequence: CASTLGQGRSNQPQHF. In DNA form, the CDR3 reads TGTGCCAGTACCTTGGGACAGGGGAGAAGCAATCAGCCCCAGCATTTT.

This rearrangement joins TRBV11-3 to TRBJ2-1; TRBD2 aligns across 11 bases. The length of the CDR3 is 16 residues. Germline V gives CDR1 SGHNT, CDR2 YENEEA. V shed 6 bases and J 4 bases; nucleotides not matched to a gene: 8. Written as DNA, the CDR3 is TGTGCCAGCAGTTCGCTAGCGGGAGGAAAATACAATGAGCAGTTCTTC. Amino acid sequence: CASSSLAGGKYNEQFF.

The chain carries TRBV28 and TRBJ2-5; D unclear. Germline CDR1 reads MDHEN; CDR2 reads SYDVKM. The V end was cut by 3 bases, the J end by 7 bases, with 9 bases between. The CDR3 runs to 12 residues. CDR3 bases: TGTGCCAGCAGTTTTCATTCGAGGACCCAGTACTTC. Residues: CASSFHSRTQYF.

In this sample, this clone turned up once. This rearrangement joins TRBV7-2 to TRBJ2-5, with 9 bases fitting TRBD1. J was trimmed by 2 bases and V by 3 bases; bases with no gene match: 4. CDR3 length: 15 residues. The germline V gene encodes CDR1 SGHTA and CDR2 FQGNSA. The CDR3 sequence: CASSFYGTGQETQYF. CDR3 in DNA: TGTGCCAGCAGCTTTTACGGGACAGGGCAAGAGACCCAGTACTTC. Full variable domain (remainder filled in from reference TRBV7-2 and TRBJ2-5): GAGVSQSPSNKVTEKGKDVELRCDPISGHTALYWYRQSLGQGLEFLIYFQGNSAPDKSGLPSDRFSAERTGGSVSTLTIQRTQQEDSAVYLCASSFYGTGQETQYFGPGTRLLVL.

This clone has just a few counts. The chain employs TRBV5-1 and TRBJ2-1, with D unclear. The V gene lost 5 bases and the J gene lost 1 base, with 7 bases spanning the gap. The CDR3 has 13 residues. In germline, CDR1 is SGHRS, CDR2 YFSETQ. In DNA form, the CDR3 reads TGCGCCAGCAGTCCAGTTTCCTACAATGAGCAGTTCTTC. Its protein is CASSPVSYNEQFF.

This clone was seen only a few times. The chain couples TRBV6-6 to TRBJ1-4; 9 nucleotides line up with TRBD1. Germline CDR1 and CDR2: MNHNY and SVGAGI (reference sequence). The CDR3 is 14 amino acids. Germline trimming cut 6 bases from V and 5 bases from J; bases unmatched to any gene: 4. The CDR3 here is CASSLTGGNEKLFF. The CDR3 DNA reads TGTGCCAGCAGCTTGACAGGGGGGAATGAAAAACTGTTTTTT.

V gene TRBV7-9 combines with J gene TRBJ2-2, with 10 bases identical to TRBD2. The V gene end was trimmed by 5 bases and the J gene end by 7 bases; junction bases not matched to a gene: 7. The CDR3 is 15 residues long. CDR1 and CDR2 from the germline V gene are SEHNR and FQNEAQ (reference sequence). In DNA form, the CDR3 reads TGTGCCAGCAGCCCTCTAGCGGGAGTTCACGGGGAGCTGTTTTTT. As protein: CASSPLAGVHGELFF. Drawing the rest from reference TRBV7-9 and TRBJ2-2, the complete variable domain is DTGVSQNPRHKITKRGQNVTFRCDPISEHNRLYWYRQTLGQGPEFLTYFQNEAQLEKSRLLSDRFSAERPKGSFSTLEIQRTEQGDSAMYLCASSPLAGVHGELFFGEGSRLTVL.

V and J are TRBV19 and TRBJ1-2; no definite D call. The germline V gene has CDR1 LNHDA and CDR2 SQIVND (reference sequence). The CDR3 consists of 13 residues. The ends were cut back, 3 bases at V and 6 bases at J, with 11 bases in the middle. The CDR3 DNA sequence: TGTGCCAGTAGTATTTACGGTTTTGATGGCTACACCTTC. Its translation: CASSIYGFDGYTF.

The chain carries TRBV28 and TRBJ2-5; TRBD1 matches at 10 bases. Unmatched junction bases numbered 6, after V lost 5 bases and J lost 3 bases. Germline V gene lookup returns CDR1 MDHEN and CDR2 SYDVKM. The CDR3 is made up of 15 amino acids. CDR3 sequence: CASSPRDRGKETQYF. As DNA, the CDR3 is TGTGCCAGCAGTCCGCGGGACAGGGGAAAAGAGACCCAGTACTTC.

This rearrangement joins TRBV27 to TRBJ2-4; TRBD1 matches 7 bases. There are 15 residues in the CDR3. The germline V gene has CDR1 MNHEY and CDR2 SMNVEV (reference sequence). The junction had 4 bases not matched to a gene; V was cut back by 4 bases and J by 1 base. CDR3 in amino acids: CASSSQGVAKNIQYF. The DNA of the CDR3 is TGTGCCAGCAGTTCCCAGGGGGTTGCCAAAAACATTCAGTACTTC.

The rearrangement joins TRBV6-6 to TRBJ2-1; 7 bases line up with TRBD2. Germline values: CDR1 MNHNY, CDR2 SVGAGI (reference sequence). The CDR3 totals 14 residues. The J segment lost 0 bases and the V segment lost 7 bases, leaving 3 bases of the junction unmatched. CDR3 sequence reads: CASTGGSSYNEQFF. The CDR3 region has the DNA TGTGCCAGCACCGGCGGGAGCTCCTACAATGAGCAGTTCTTC.

The chain couples TRBV4-2 to TRBJ2-6; tentatively, D is TRBD2 (5 bases). Germline V gene sequence: CDR1 LGHNA, CDR2 YNFKEQ. This CDR3 region has 19 residues. Trimming shortened V by 1 base and J by 0 bases, and 16 bases separated the two germline ends. CDR3 DNA sequence: TGTGCCAGCAGCCAAGCTCTCGGGATAGTCGGCTCTGGGGCCAACGTCCTGACTTTC. Translation gives CASSQALGIVGSGANVLTF.

This sequence joins TRBV5-1 and TRBJ2-7; 7 bases agree with TRBD2. Germline loops: CDR1 SGHRS, CDR2 YFSETQ. CDR3 size: 17 residues. The V and J ends lost 4 bases and 2 bases, in that order; junction bases with no gene match: 15. CDR3 sequence (DNA): TGCGCCAGCAGCCCTCTGGAGCGACTAGCCGAGCCCTACGAGCAGTACTTC. Translation gives CASSPLERLAEPYEQYF.

To note about this clone: One end of the junction is discordant with germline, which a read error may explain. This CDR3 is also generated by other DNA sequences in the sample. V and J are TRBV28 and TRBJ2-2; D perhaps matches TRBD1 (6 bases). This CDR3 spans 16 amino acids. The germline gives CDR1 MDHEN, CDR2 SYDVKM. CDR3 in DNA: TGTGCCAGCAGTTTGGCAGGGGTAACGAACACCGGGGAGCTGTTTTTC. This codes for CASSLAGVTNTGELFF.

V usage is TRBV18 and J usage is TRBJ2-4; D possibly corresponds to TRBD1 (5 bases). Trimming shortened V by 3 bases and J by 0 bases, and 21 bases separated the two germline ends. Germline V gene data show CDR1 as KGHSH and CDR2 as LQKENI. The CDR3 runs to 19 residues. The CDR3 nucleotides are TGTGCCAGCTCACCGAACAGGCCACTCACTTCTCTAGCCAAAAACATTCAGTACTTC. Protein sequence: CASSPNRPLTSLAKNIQYF. Full variable domain (remainder filled in from reference TRBV18 and TRBJ2-4): NAGVMQNPRHLVRRRGQEARLRCSPMKGHSHVYWYRQLPEEGLKFMVYLQKENIIDESGMPKERFSAEFPKEGPSILRIQQVVRGDSAAYFCASSPNRPLTSLAKNIQYFGAGTRLSVL.

V and J are TRBV4-2 and TRBJ2-7; D is unclear. V lost 0 bases and J lost 2, with 8 bases in between. Germline CDR1 and CDR2: LGHNA and YNFKEQ. This CDR3 comprises 14 residues. The CDR3 bases are TGTGCCAGCAGCCAAGACGTCGGAGCCTACGAGCAGTACTTC. Its protein product is CASSQDVGAYEQYF.

This clone occurred a few times. The chain combines TRBV7-3 with TRBJ2-1; TRBD2 matches at 9 bases. Per the germline V gene, CDR1 is SGHTA and CDR2 is FQGTGA. The CDR3 consists of 16 residues. Trimming removed 5 bases from V and 5 bases from J; junction bases left unmatched: 10. CDR3 sequence: CASSPAREGSHNEQFF. The CDR3 DNA reads TGTGCCAGCAGCCCCGCGCGGGAGGGGAGTCACAATGAGCAGTTCTTC.

This chain links TRBV4-2 with TRBJ1-5, with a tentative D call TRBD1 (6 bases). CDR3 size: 13 residues. Per the germline V gene, CDR1 is LGHNA and CDR2 is YNFKEQ. V lost 4 bases and J lost 4, with 8 bases in between. CDR3 sequence reads: CASSRTVNQPQHF. For the CDR3, the DNA is TGTGCCAGCAGCCGGACAGTGAATCAGCCCCAGCATTTT.

This sequence joins TRBV7-2 and TRBJ2-5; 9 bases are a match to TRBD2. Germline V gives CDR1 SGHTA, CDR2 FQGNSA. V lost 0 bases and J lost 4; bases outside the gene matches: 9. The CDR3 is 17 amino acids. The chain's CDR3 is CASSLAYSGSRRETQYF. CDR3 sequence (DNA): TGTGCCAGCAGCTTAGCTTATAGCGGGAGCAGGAGAGAGACCCAGTACTTC.

V and J are TRBV4-3 and TRBJ2-1, with TRBD1 as a possible D gene (6 bases). The CDR3 has 13 residues. CDR1 is LGHNA, CDR2 YSLEER, per germline. The V gene lost 0 bases and the J gene lost 12 bases, with 12 bases spanning the gap. CDR3 in DNA: TGCGCCAGCAGCCAAGATTATTCCAGGGGGCAGTTCTTC. Encoded protein: CASSQDYSRGQFF.

This chain connects TRBV7-2 to TRBJ2-5, with 7 bases identical to TRBD1. Germline CDR1 reads SGHTA; CDR2 reads FQGNSA. V dropped 4 bases and J dropped 2; count of bases not matched to a gene: 1. This CDR3 region has 13 residues. The CDR3 DNA reads TGTGCCAGCAGCTCGGGACAGCAAGAGACCCAGTACTTC. Residues: CASSSGQQETQYF.

The chain links TRBV2 to TRBJ2-1; weak D call: TRBD1 (6 bases). The CDR3 covers 13 residues. Germline lookup yields CDR1 SNHLY and CDR2 FYNNEI. The ends were cut back, 8 bases at V and 10 bases at J, with 18 bases in the middle. This CDR3 is CASSGTLQGEQFF. CDR3 DNA sequence: TGTGCCAGCTCCGGGACACTCCAGGGAGAGCAGTTCTTC.

V and J are TRBV6-6 and TRBJ1-5; maybe TRBD1 (6 bases). Germline values: CDR1 MNHNY, CDR2 SVGAGI (reference sequence). CDR3 length: 16 amino acids. Trimming removed 2 bases from V and 5 bases from J, with 16 bases in between. CDR3 in DNA: TGTGCCAGCAGTTACGGTGGCAGGGGCAAGGATCAGCCCCAGCATTTT. As protein: CASSYGGRGKDQPQHF.

This clone was counted a few times. The rearrangement joins TRBV11-1 to TRBJ2-7, with D maybe TRBD2 (6 bases). Germline CDR1 is SGHAT and CDR2 is FQDESV (reference sequence). This CDR3 region has 15 residues. Trimming left V 5 bases short and J 2 bases short, with 16 bases between. The CDR3 DNA reads TGTGCCAGCAGCCTTACCGGGACTTTTACCTACGAGCAGTACTTC. As protein: CASSLTGTFTYEQYF.

V is TRBV6-6 and J is TRBJ2-1; D gene ambiguous. The germline V gene encodes CDR1 MNHNY and CDR2 SVGAGI (reference sequence). This CDR3 is built from 13 residues. The V gene lost 2 bases and the J gene lost 6 bases, with 8 bases spanning the gap. The CDR3 reads CASSYPQANEQFF. The DNA for the CDR3 is TGTGCCAGCAGTTACCCTCAGGCCAATGAGCAGTTCTTC.

The CDR3 DNA reads TGTGCCAGCAGCTTAATTGGGGGGAGAGGGTACAATGAGCAGTTCTTC. Residues: CASSLIGGRGYNEQFF. The V and J genes are TRBV7-2 and TRBJ2-1, with a possible D match to TRBD2 (6 bases). The CDR3 extends over 16 amino acids. V shed 2 bases and J shed 4 bases, with 15 bases lying between them. CDR1 is SGHTA and CDR2 is FQGNSA in the germline V gene.

This chain joins TRBV11-3 and TRBJ2-1, with D perhaps TRBD2 (6 bases). From germline, CDR1 is SGHNT and CDR2 YENEEA. The CDR3 consists of 18 residues. V was pared by 0 bases and J by 0 bases, with 15 bases between. This CDR3 reads CASSLDGVSGSSYNEQFF. DNA of the CDR3: TGTGCCAGCAGCTTAGATGGGGTTAGCGGAAGCTCCTACAATGAGCAGTTCTTC.

This clone appeared a single time. The genes are TRBV10-3 and TRBJ2-7, with 7 positions matching TRBD1. The CDR3 extends over 14 amino acids. Germline lookup yields CDR1 ENHRY and CDR2 SYGVKD. Trimming at V came to 5 bases and at J to 3 bases, leaving 7 bases not matched to a gene. This CDR3 reads CAISLTGSLYEQYF. Written as DNA, the CDR3 is TGTGCCATCAGTTTGACAGGGTCCCTCTACGAGCAGTACTTC.